What follows is one T cell receptor (beta chain) and its context. Its antigen is not known. These data belong to a study of CD8 T cells in Susac syndrome. Across the whole study: Patients with Susac syndrome who were sequenced included roughly 6 with active disease and fewer than ten in remission.

Trimming pared 2 bases from V and 5 bases from J, leaving 12 bases between. The length of the CDR3 is 14 residues. Germline V gene data show CDR1 as MNHEY and CDR2 as SVGAGI. Reverse transcription of roughly 0.5 to 1 ug RNA used random hexamers. The amplification used immunoSEQ multiplex PCR on TCR beta CDR3; it spanned 54 Vbeta and 13 Jbeta. From the immunoSEQ multiplex PCR reads, TCRdb called clonotypes with MiXCR, one entry per CDR3 protein. The table records tens of thousands of distinct CDR3 sequences, approximately 96% of them present only once. Sequencing targeted TCR beta in blood CD8+ and CD4+ T cells. Study results and caveats: The greatest CD8+ clonal expansion in Susac occurred in TEMRA cells and in active patients.

The sample taken for sequencing was CD8+ T cells from PBMCs. This TCR derives from a human donor with Susac syndrome. The V and J genes are TRBV6-5 and TRBJ1-1; D not certain. CDR3 protein: CASSYVFSVTEAFF. As DNA, the CDR3 is TGTGCCAGCAGTTACGTATTCAGCGTGACTGAAGCTTTCTTT.